These 22 T cell receptor beta chains originate from one sample sequenced in a study of T cell responses to AZD1222 COVID-19 vaccine. Repertoires were generated with immunoSEQ multiplex PCR, while TCRdb's copy carries only in-frame clones and drops some. The sample yields 150,000 or so clones, 85% to 90% seen once. The sequencing here drew on peripheral blood, taken on day 0 of AZD1222 vaccination. All receptors come from an adult in good health.

The rearrangement joins TRBV28 to TRBJ2-1; D might be TRBD1 or TRBD2, each matching 7 bases. The germline CDR1 and CDR2 sequences are MDHEN and SYDVKM. The CDR3 is 20 residues long. Between the trimmed V and J ends, which lost 5 bases and 4 bases, there was a span of 30 bases. The CDR3 nucleotides are TGTGCCAGCAGTCCTTCCTTGGGGGGCGGGGGACAGAAAACTTACAATGAGCAGTTCTTC. Protein sequence: CASSPSLGGGGQKTYNEQFF.

The chain has TRBV5-8 and TRBJ2-7; D perhaps matches TRBD1 (6 bases). Germline CDR1 is SGHTS and CDR2 is YDEGEE. The CDR3 totals 15 residues. Deletions cut 4 bases from V and 7 bases from J, with 21 bases between. The CDR3 DNA sequence: TGTGCCAGCAGCCGCACTCGACAGGCGGATCGGGAGCAGTACTTC. Encoded protein: CASSRTRQADREQYF. Based on the CDR3 plus reference TRBV5-8 and TRBJ2-7, the full variable domain is EAGVTQSPTHLIKTRGQQATLRCSPISGHTSVYWYQQALGLGLQFLLWYDEGEERNRGNFPPRFSGRQFPNYSSELNVNALELEDSALYLCASSRTRQADREQYFGPGTRLTVT.

This clone was counted a single time. The chain uses TRBV13 and TRBJ2-5; D is undetermined. This CDR3 is 13 amino acids long. Germline V gene sequence: CDR1 PRHDT, CDR2 FYEKMQ (reference sequence). V was cut by 0 bases and J by 2 bases, with 4 bases left in between. CDR3 residues: CASSLGRQETQYF. CDR3 nucleotide sequence: TGTGCCAGCAGCTTAGGGCGGCAAGAGACCCAGTACTTC.

This clone occurred once. The V call is TRBV5-1, the J call TRBJ2-1, with TRBD2 matching 10 bases. Germline assignment: CDR1 SGHRS and CDR2 YFSETQ. This CDR3 comprises 15 residues. With 0 bases clipped from V and 4 bases from J, the junction kept 1 base outside the gene matches. Here the CDR3 reads CASSLEGLAYNEQFF. The CDR3 region has the DNA TGCGCCAGCAGCTTGGAGGGACTAGCGTACAATGAGCAGTTCTTC.

The V call is TRBV7-2, the J call TRBJ1-1, with D unresolved. CDR1 is SGHTA and CDR2 is FQGNSA in the germline V gene. The CDR3 has 15 residues. V gave up 5 bases and J gave up 0 bases, with 13 bases separating them. CDR3 in DNA: TGTGCCAGCAGCCCCACAGTGAACATGAACACTGAAGCTTTCTTT. Its protein product is CASSPTVNMNTEAFF.

The chain links TRBV11-2 to TRBJ1-4, with TRBD1 identical over 9 bases. The germline V gene has CDR1 SGHAT and CDR2 FQNNGV. With V trimmed by 5 bases and J by 3 bases, 10 bases remained unmatched. This CDR3 comprises 17 residues. CDR3 sequence reads: CASSLGQGTSSNEKLFF. The CDR3 region has the DNA TGTGCCAGCAGCCTCGGACAGGGGACTTCATCTAATGAAAAACTGTTTTTT.

The chain recombines TRBV24-1 with TRBJ1-6; tentative D call: TRBD1 (5 bases). CDR1 is KGHDR and CDR2 is SFDVKD in the germline V gene. With 5 bases removed from V and 6 bases from J, the gap between germline ends came to 7 bases. The CDR3 runs to 13 residues. CDR3 nucleotides: TGTGCCACCAGTGTCAGGGCTAATTCACCCCTCCACTTT. This translates into CATSVRANSPLHF.

The rearrangement uses TRBV30 and TRBJ1-3, with 12 bases identical to TRBD1. Germline-derived CDR1 and CDR2 are GTSNPN and SVGIG (reference sequence). The CDR3 is 16 residues long. V shed 2 bases, J shed 4 bases, and the junction held 6 bases outside the gene matches. CDR3 amino acids: CAWSTGQGAGGNTIYF. The DNA of the CDR3 is TGTGCCTGGAGTACGGGACAGGGGGCGGGAGGAAACACCATATATTTT.

This chain links TRBV6-1 with TRBJ2-7; D gene unclear. Germline CDR1 reads MNHNS; CDR2 reads SASEGT. V lost 2 bases to trimming and J lost 4 bases, with 9 bases between them. The CDR3 contains 13 residues. The CDR3 coding sequence is TGTGCCAGCAGTGAAAGTGGGGTATACGAGCAGTACTTC. It codes for CASSESGVYEQYF.

The chain is built from TRBV10-1 and TRBJ1-1; 7 positions match TRBD1. From germline, CDR1 is WNHNN and CDR2 SYGVQD (reference sequence). With 5 bases clipped from V and 4 bases from J, the junction kept 13 bases outside the gene matches. This CDR3 has 16 amino acids. The CDR3: CASSRRQGLGSTEAFF. DNA of the CDR3: TGCGCCAGCAGTCGTAGACAGGGCTTGGGGAGCACTGAAGCTTTCTTT.

The genes are TRBV30 and TRBJ1-6; TRBD1 might be the D (6 bases). This CDR3 contains 16 residues. Trimming cost V 4 bases and J 1 base, with 14 bases left between them. CDR1 is GTSNPN, CDR2 SVGIG, per germline (reference sequence). Written as DNA, the CDR3 is TGTGCCTGGACCACGGAGGGGGTTTCCTATAATTCACCCCTCCACTTT. It specifies CAWTTEGVSYNSPLHF.

This chain uses TRBV27 with TRBJ1-2; D gene unclear. The germline CDR1 and CDR2 sequences are MNHEY and SMNVEV (reference sequence). The V end was cut by 6 bases, the J end by 7 bases, with 15 bases between. This CDR3 region has 13 residues. The CDR3 bases are TGTGCCAGCAGATCCTGGAGGGAGCCTGGCTACACCTTC. As protein: CASRSWREPGYTF.

The CDR3 nucleotides are TGTGCCAGTAGTACCCTGCCGGGGGCAAATAACAATGAGCAGTTCTTC. Translating it yields CASSTLPGANNNEQFF. The chain is built from TRBV19 and TRBJ2-1; D may be TRBD1 or TRBD2 (6 bases each). Trimming stripped 4 bases from V and 5 bases from J, with 18 bases between. From germline, CDR1 is LNHDA and CDR2 SQIVND (reference sequence). CDR3 length: 16 residues.

This chain links TRBV5-5 with TRBJ1-2; D is perhaps TRBD1 (6 bases). Looked up from germline, CDR1 is SGHKS and CDR2 is YYEKEE (reference sequence). Trimming left V 2 bases short and J 3 bases short, with 8 bases between. CDR3 length: 13 amino acids. The DNA for the CDR3 is TGTGCCAGCAGCTTAGGGGGTGACTATGGCTACACCTTC. Its translation: CASSLGGDYGYTF.

V gene TRBV2 combines with J gene TRBJ1-6; D call uncertain. Germline CDR1 and CDR2: SNHLY and FYNNEI. V shed 4 bases and J shed 9 bases, with 13 bases lying between them. The CDR3 has 14 residues. This CDR3 reads CASSGGRFGSPLHF. The CDR3 DNA is TGTGCCAGCAGTGGAGGCAGGTTCGGTTCACCCCTCCACTTT.

V usage is TRBV11-2 and J usage is TRBJ1-6, with D tentatively TRBD1 (5 bases). The V gene lost 6 bases and the J gene lost 5 bases, with 14 bases spanning the gap. The CDR3 is 15 residues long. Germline V gives CDR1 SGHAT, CDR2 FQNNGV. The CDR3 protein is CASSDLGLDNSPLHF. The CDR3 DNA reads TGTGCCAGCAGTGACTTGGGACTGGATAATTCACCCCTCCACTTT.

This clone was recorded only once. The CDR3 region has the DNA TGTGCCAGCAGTTTAAGGGCAGCTTTTAACTATGGCTACACCTTC. Its translation is CASSLRAAFNYGYTF. The chain employs TRBV27 and TRBJ1-2; unclear D gene. The CDR3 covers 15 residues. V lost 2 bases and J lost 1, with 11 bases in between. The germline V gene has CDR1 MNHEY and CDR2 SMNVEV (reference sequence).

The chain employs TRBV6-5 and TRBJ1-6; maybe TRBD1 (6 bases). V was clipped by 10 bases and J by 11 bases, with 18 bases between them. CDR3 size: 13 residues. Germline V gene lookup returns CDR1 MNHEY and CDR2 SVGAGI. The CDR3 sequence is CAIRQEHSAPLHF. The CDR3 DNA sequence: TGTGCCATTAGACAGGAGCATTCGGCACCCCTCCACTTT.

The rearrangement uses TRBV5-8 and TRBJ1-4, with 9 bases identical to TRBD1. CDR1 is SGHTS and CDR2 is YDEGEE in the germline V gene. The V segment lost 3 bases and the J segment 6 bases; nucleotides outside the gene matches: 9. This CDR3 comprises 16 residues. In DNA form, the CDR3 reads TGTGCCAGCAGCTATAAAGGGACAGGGCCGGATGAAAAACTGTTTTTT. Translation: CASSYKGTGPDEKLFF.

The chain joins TRBV5-4 to TRBJ2-5; 10 nucleotides match TRBD2. The CDR3 sequence is 14 residues long. With V trimmed by 4 bases and J by 4 bases, 4 bases remained unmatched. In germline, CDR1 is SGHNT, CDR2 YYREEE (reference sequence). The CDR3 reads CASSRGLAAETQYF. The CDR3 region has the DNA TGTGCCAGCAGCAGAGGACTAGCGGCAGAGACCCAGTACTTC.

The rearrangement uses TRBV25-1 and TRBJ1-6; TRBD1 is a possible D gene (5 bases). Germline CDR1 is MGHDK and CDR2 is SYGVNS. The CDR3 extends over 15 amino acids. The V gene lost 3 bases and the J gene lost 5 bases, with 11 bases spanning the gap. The CDR3 region is CASSDVRGNNSPLHF. For the CDR3, the DNA is TGTGCCAGCAGTGACGTCCGGGGGAATAATTCACCCCTCCACTTT.

V usage is TRBV5-1 and J usage is TRBJ2-2, with TRBD2 matching 7 bases. This CDR3 comprises 17 residues. The germline CDR1 and CDR2 sequences are SGHRS and YFSETQ. V gave up 4 bases and J gave up 4 bases; unmatched junction bases: 13. The CDR3 nucleotides read TGCGCCAGCAGCCGGGACGGAGGCGGGAGTGGCACCGGGGAGCTGTTTTTT. Residues: CASSRDGGGSGTGELFF.